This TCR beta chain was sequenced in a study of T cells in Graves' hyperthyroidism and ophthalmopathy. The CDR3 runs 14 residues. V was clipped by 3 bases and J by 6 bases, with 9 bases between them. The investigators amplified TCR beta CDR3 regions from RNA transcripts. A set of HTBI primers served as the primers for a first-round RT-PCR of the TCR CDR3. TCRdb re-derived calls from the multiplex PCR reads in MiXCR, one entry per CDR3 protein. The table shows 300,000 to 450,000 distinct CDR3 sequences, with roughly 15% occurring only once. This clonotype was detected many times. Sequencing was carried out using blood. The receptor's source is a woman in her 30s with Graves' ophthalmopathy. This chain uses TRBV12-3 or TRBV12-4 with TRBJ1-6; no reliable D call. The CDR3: CASSFSGINSPLHF. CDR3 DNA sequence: TGTGCCAGCAGTTTCTCCGGAATTAATTCACCCCTCCACTTT.